The T cell receptor (beta chain) under discussion was sequenced for a study of CD8 T cells in Susac syndrome. The RNA, about 0.45 to 1 ug, was put through reverse transcription using random hexamers. TCRdb independently ran MiXCR on the immunoSEQ multiplex PCR reads; one entry per CDR3 protein. This sample has 27,000 or so distinct CDR3 sequences; approximately 94% occur once, and the top ten carry roughly 0.27%. Whole-study results and caveats: The relatively small number of individuals in the TCR sequencing and HLA analysis was acknowledged by the study.

A note on this clonotype: Its target is not known.

High-throughput TCR beta sequencing covered peripheral CD8+ and CD4+ T cells. Negative isolation was used for CD8+ and CD4+ T cells and FACS enrichment for TEMRA cells. The germline gives CDR1 SEHNR, CDR2 FQNEAQ (reference sequence). The CDR3 totals 15 residues. The V and J ends lost 4 bases and 3 bases respectively, with 12 bases between them. The chain links TRBV7-9 to TRBJ1-4, with a weak D call TRBD1 (6 bases). The clonotype comes from a human donor in good health. Sequencing was carried out using CD8+ T cells from PBMCs. Written as DNA, the CDR3 is TGTGCCAGCAGCTCAACGGGGGCAGCTAATGAAAAACTGTTTTTT. Amino acids: CASSSTGAANEKLFF.